Detailed here is one T cell receptor beta chain. What it binds is not known. The data were taken from a study of brain metastases from non-small cell lung cancer. Findings of the study overall: In 55% to 70% of brain metastases, T-cell clones were expanded compared with matched primary tumors. Brain metastases had lower T-cell infiltration than primary tumors. Metastases had sparse T cells but largely shared repertoires with primaries.

Generated by immunoSEQ multiplex PCR, the TCRdb table keeps only in-frame clones and is missing some. The sample records over 2,000 clones, roughly 84% being singletons. The CDR3 loop spans 13 amino acids. Germline V CDR1 and CDR2: SGHDT, YYEEEE. V was trimmed by 4 bases and J by 4 bases, leaving 11 bases between them. Source material: primary lung tumor tissue. The chain joins TRBV5-6 to TRBJ1-2; D might be TRBD1 (6 bases). The sequence derives from a donor at least 40 years old with non-small cell lung cancer. CDR3 amino acids: CASSPGTSYGYTF. DNA for the CDR3: TGTGCCAGCAGCCCCGGGACAAGCTATGGCTACACCTTC. Together with reference TRBV5-6 and TRBJ1-2, the CDR3 gives the full variable domain: DAGVTQSPTHLIKTRGQQVTLRCSPKSGHDTVSWYQQALGQGPQFIFQYYEEEERQRGNFPDRFSGHQFPNYSSELNVNALLLGDSALYLCASSPGTSYGYTFGSGTRLTVV.